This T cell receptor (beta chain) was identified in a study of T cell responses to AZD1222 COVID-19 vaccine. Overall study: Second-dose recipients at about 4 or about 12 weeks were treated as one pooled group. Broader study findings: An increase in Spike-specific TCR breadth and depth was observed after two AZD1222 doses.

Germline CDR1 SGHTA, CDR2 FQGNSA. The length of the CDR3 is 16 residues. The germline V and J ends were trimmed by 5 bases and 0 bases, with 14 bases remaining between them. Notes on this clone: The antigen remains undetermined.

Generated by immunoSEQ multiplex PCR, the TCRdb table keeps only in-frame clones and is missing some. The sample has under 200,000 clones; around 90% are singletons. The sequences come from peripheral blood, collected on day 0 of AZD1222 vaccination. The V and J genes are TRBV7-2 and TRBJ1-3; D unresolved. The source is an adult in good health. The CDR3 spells CASSPWATASGNTIYF. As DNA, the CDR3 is TGTGCCAGCAGCCCCTGGGCGACGGCCTCTGGAAACACCATATATTTT.